This T cell receptor (beta chain) was identified during a study of human T cells and chemical hapten exposure. This clonotype was counted at least ten times. Unique molecular identifiers were attached to individual cDNA molecules within the library. TCRdb reprocessed the RACE reads via MiXCR and lists one record per CDR3 protein. The profile shows tens of thousands of distinct CDR3 sequences, around 6.6% of them singletons. The V end lost 2 bases, the J end lost 0 bases, and 5 bases lay between the germline ends. The CDR3 consists of 15 residues. CDR1 and CDR2 from the germline V gene are MNHEY and SVGAGI. Time point: pre-sensitization, week 0. Treatment described: therapeutic diphenylcyclopropenone sensitization with weekly scalp DPC. Researchers sampled blood before each patch test went on. Suited to DPC and affected by alopecia, the donors ranged from 18 to 70 years old.

The chain recombines TRBV6-5 with TRBJ2-6; D gene unclear. Here the sequenced sample was whole blood, taken in connection with sensitization to the hapten diphenylcyclopropenone (DPC). The TCR was taken from a woman in her twenties or thirties with alopecia areata. Some clones in this sample may be carry-over from other donors' samples. The CDR3 is CASSYRVSGANVLTF. CDR3 in DNA: TGTGCCAGCAGTTACAGGGTCTCTGGGGCCAACGTCCTGACTTTC.